The T cell receptor beta chain described here comes from a study of CD8+ T cells in alopecia areata. Study in general: Those receiving the skin were roughly 6-10-week-old female C3H/HeJ mice, whose grafts came from 6-12-month-old C3H/HeJ donors with spontaneous alopecia.

Reverse transcribed after extraction, RNA yielded cDNA as the sequencing template. Sequencing was performed with immunoSEQ multiplex PCR; in TCRdb, only in-frame clones are kept and a portion is missing. The sample holds under 4,500 clones, and no clone turns up only once. Overall study findings and caveats: Sequenced scalp T cells also include alphabeta T cells resident in normal skin. It was lesional scalp, especially alopecia totalis/universalis, that showed higher clonality than normal scalp. Although TCR sharing was seen in mice, sharing across patients was less clear, possibly for HLA-related reasons.

This clone occurred many times. The antigen is not known. Gene labels here are mouse ones. The sequence runs out 4 residues before the end of the CDR3; the remainder is reconstructed from the germline J gene. Markers used for sorting pooled cutaneous lymph node cells were CD4, CD8alpha, NKG2D, NKG2ACE and others. Germline loops: CDR1 NSQYPW, CDR2 LRSPGD (reference sequence). CDR3 size: 13 residues. This clonotype was obtained from a C3H/HeJ mouse with alopecia areata. This strain has MHC haplotype H2-k. This chain uses TRBV1 with TRBJ2-7, with TRBD2 identical over 11 bases. Sequencing input: CD8+ T cells sorted from a lymph node. The CDR3 is CTCRGLGVYEQYF. Partial CDR3 DNA: TGCACCTGCAGGGGACTGGGGGTGTAT.